This is a list of T cell receptor beta chains from one sample in a study of early T cells in non-severe SARS-CoV-2 infection. TCRdb redid the calling of the 5' RACE reads with MiXCR, one entry per CDR3 protein. The data hold 65,000 to 85,000 distinct CDR3 sequences, with more than 8.5% observed a single time. Sample: whole blood, taken at baseline. These TCRs come from an adult who was a healthcare worker with PCR-confirmed SARS-CoV-2 infection or an uninfected control (not recorded which). CDR3s include the opening cysteine and the closing phenylalanine or tryptophan. D genes are given only for firm matches. A row's size may be missing; if present it is once, few, many or a size class.

D: TRBD1
size: NA
J: TRBJ2-7
V: TRBV18
CDR3: CASTPGAGGNEQYF
DNA: TGTGCCAGCACCCCTGGGGCAGGGGGAAACGAGCAGTACTTC

D: TRBD1
size: NA
J: TRBJ2-7
V: TRBV7-2
CDR3: CASSDRGAYEQYF
DNA: TGTGCCAGCAGCGACAGGGGGGCCTATGAGCAGTACTTC

D: NA
size: NA
J: TRBJ1-2
V: TRBV15
CDR3: CATSRDSRANYGYTF
DNA: TGTGCCACCAGCAGGGACTCAAGAGCTAACTATGGCTACACCTTC

D: NA
size: NA
J: TRBJ2-7
V: TRBV20-1
CDR3: CSARDLASYEQYF
DNA: TGCAGTGCTAGAGATCTAGCGAGTTACGAGCAGTACTTC

D: NA
size: many
J: TRBJ2-7
V: TRBV7-4
CDR3: CASSTGQGRRGIPHEQYF
DNA: TGTGCCAGCAGCACAGGACAAGGGCGGCGTGGGATCCCTCACGAGCAGTACTTC

D: TRBD2
size: NA
J: TRBJ2-7
V: TRBV4-3
CDR3: CASSQDSGTSYEQYF
DNA: TGCGCCAGCAGCCAAGATAGCGGGACTAGTTACGAGCAGTACTTC

D: TRBD1
size: NA
J: TRBJ2-3
V: TRBV25-1
CDR3: CASSTGVTQYF
DNA: TGTGCCAGCTCTACAGGGGTTACGCAGTATTTT

D: NA
size: once
J: TRBJ1-4
V: TRBV24-1
CDR3: CATSDSHGTNEKLFF
DNA: TGTGCCACCAGTGACTCCCATGGAACTAATGAAAAACTGTTTTTT

D: NA
size: few
J: TRBJ1-2
V: TRBV28
CDR3: CASSLHGTYGYTF
DNA: TGTGCCAGCAGTTTACACGGGACCTATGGCTACACCTTC

D: TRBD2
size: few
J: TRBJ2-5
V: TRBV7-2
CDR3: CASSFSGIQETQYF
DNA: TGTGCCAGCAGCTTCAGCGGGATCCAAGAGACCCAGTACTTC

D: TRBD2
size: many
J: TRBJ2-2
V: TRBV5-1
CDR3: CASSLGLAGASPMRELFF
DNA: TGCGCCAGCAGCTTGGGACTAGCGGGAGCCTCACCAATGCGGGAGCTGTTTTTT

D: TRBD2
size: few
J: TRBJ2-7
V: TRBV4-2
CDR3: CASSQIETSFKYEQYF
DNA: TGTGCCAGCAGCCAAATAGAGACTAGCTTTAAGTACGAGCAGTACTTC

D: NA
size: NA
J: TRBJ1-1
V: TRBV28
CDR3: CASSLWAEMNTEAFF
DNA: TGTGCCAGCAGTTTATGGGCAGAAATGAACACTGAAGCTTTCTTT

D: NA
size: NA
J: TRBJ2-5
V: TRBV7-9
CDR3: CASSFEIGIETQYF
DNA: TGTGCCAGCAGCTTCGAGATAGGGATTGAGACCCAGTACTTC

D: NA
size: NA
J: TRBJ1-2
V: TRBV7-8
CDR3: CASSLVGGGRDGYTF
DNA: TGTGCCAGCAGCTTAGTCGGGGGAGGACGGGATGGCTACACCTTC

D: NA
size: NA
J: TRBJ2-1
V: TRBV5-6
CDR3: CASSFGGGAYNEQFF
DNA: TGTGCCAGCAGCTTCGGCGGAGGGGCCTACAATGAGCAGTTCTTC

D: NA
size: few
J: TRBJ1-2
V: TRBV19
CDR3: CASSFGSTKGDGYTF
DNA: TGTGCCAGTAGTTTTGGCAGCACGAAAGGGGATGGCTACACCTTC

D: NA
size: few
J: TRBJ2-3
V: TRBV28
CDR3: CASSLQGTDTQYF
DNA: TGTGCCAGCAGTTTACAGGGGACAGATACGCAGTATTTT

D: TRBD2
size: many
J: TRBJ2-3
V: TRBV24-1
CDR3: CATSDLTSETDTQYF
DNA: TGTGCCACCAGTGATCTAACTAGCGAGACAGATACGCAGTATTTT

D: NA
size: once
J: TRBJ2-2
V: TRBV4-3
CDR3: CASSQVQGTTTGELFF
DNA: TGCGCCAGCAGCCAAGTGCAGGGTACAACCACCGGGGAGCTGTTTTTT

D: TRBD1
size: few
J: TRBJ2-1
V: TRBV7-9
CDR3: CASSEGQGEFF
DNA: TGTGCCAGCAGCGAGGGACAGGGTGAGTTCTTC

D: NA
size: few
J: TRBJ2-1
V: TRBV10-3
CDR3: CAINPGGSYNEQFF
DNA: TGTGCCATCAATCCTGGCGGGTCCTACAATGAGCAGTTCTTC

D: TRBD1
size: NA
J: TRBJ1-2
V: TRBV28
CDR3: CASSFPPGDSYGYTF
DNA: TGTGCCAGCAGTTTCCCCCCGGGGGACAGCTATGGCTACACCTTC

D: NA
size: many
J: TRBJ1-5
V: TRBV19
CDR3: CASTLFRGGNQPQHF
DNA: TGTGCCAGTACCCTCTTTAGGGGTGGCAATCAGCCCCAGCATTTT

D: TRBD1
size: NA
J: TRBJ2-1
V: TRBV19
CDR3: CASSIPGQGGNEQFF
DNA: TGTGCCAGTAGTATTCCGGGACAGGGGGGCAATGAGCAGTTCTTC

D: NA
size: few
J: TRBJ1-2
V: TRBV6-2/TRBV6-3
CDR3: CASTNWAETIRGYTF
DNA: TGTGCCAGCACCAACTGGGCCGAAACAATACGTGGCTACACCTTC

D: NA
size: once
J: TRBJ2-7
V: TRBV29-1
CDR3: CSVVHIYEQYF
DNA: TGCAGCGTTGTACACATCTACGAGCAGTACTTC

D: NA
size: NA
J: TRBJ2-1
V: TRBV10-3
CDR3: CAISVGVEREQFF
DNA: TGTGCCATCAGTGTCGGGGTCGAGCGTGAGCAGTTCTTC

D: TRBD1
size: few
J: TRBJ1-5
V: TRBV6-2/TRBV6-3
CDR3: CASSYSPGQGLAVIQPQHF
DNA: TGTGCCAGCAGTTACTCTCCGGGACAGGGATTAGCGGTTATTCAGCCCCAGCATTTT

D: NA
size: NA
J: TRBJ2-1
V: TRBV4-1
CDR3: CASSWAGYEQFF
DNA: TGCGCCAGCAGCTGGGCAGGATACGAGCAGTTCTTC

D: NA
size: many
J: TRBJ1-1
V: TRBV29-1
CDR3: CSVVSSLNTEAFF
DNA: TGCAGCGTTGTCAGCAGCCTGAACACTGAAGCTTTCTTT

D: NA
size: many
J: TRBJ2-5
V: TRBV20-1
CDR3: CSARPLGQETQYF
DNA: TGCAGTGCAAGACCCCTTGGGCAAGAGACCCAGTACTTC

D: TRBD1
size: NA
J: TRBJ1-6
V: TRBV4-3
CDR3: CASSQEGTGINSPLHF
DNA: TGCGCCAGCAGCCAAGAGGGGACAGGCATTAATTCACCCCTCCACTTT

D: TRBD1
size: many
J: TRBJ1-1
V: TRBV5-6
CDR3: CASSRRGTGNTEAFF
DNA: TGTGCCAGCAGCCGGAGGGGGACAGGGAACACTGAAGCTTTCTTT

D: NA
size: many
J: TRBJ1-1
V: TRBV6-2/TRBV6-3
CDR3: CASSYPRQAGNTEAFF
DNA: TGTGCCAGCAGTTACCCACGACAGGCAGGGAACACTGAAGCTTTCTTT

D: NA
size: many
J: TRBJ2-3
V: TRBV6-1
CDR3: CASSHTDTQYF
DNA: TGTGCCAGCAGTCACACAGATACGCAGTATTTT